This passage covers 2 T cell receptor beta chains from one sample sequenced in a study of cytomegalovirus exposure and HLA in healthy donors (dated by TCRdb to about 2017). The protocol used for the library was the immunoSEQ multiplex PCR assay. For the multiplex PCR, a mixture combining 60 forward primers for TCR Vbeta segments and 13 reverse primers for TCR Jbeta segments was used. The table comes from immuneACCESS by way of TCRdb, which keeps in-frame sequences with V and J called. Part of the clones is missing from these tables; in studies checked, under half for an unresolved V gene and the rest for unknown reasons. The sample has about 130,000 clones on record, approximately 74% of them singletons. Around 7.2% of the sample is held by the ten biggest clonotypes. The specimen was PBMCs. The receptor set was obtained from a male donor in good health and CMV-seronegative.

V gene TRBV7-2 combines with J gene TRBJ2-3; TRBD2 is a possible D gene (6 bases). There are 16 residues in the CDR3. Germline CDR1 and CDR2: SGHTA and FQGNSA. V gave up 2 bases and J gave up 2 bases, with 14 bases separating them. CDR3 sequence: CASSLTGTRDTDTQYF. The CDR3 DNA sequence: TGTGCCAGCAGCTTAACCGGGACTCGCGACACAGATACGCAGTATTTT.

This clone occurred once. The V call is TRBV6-6, the J call TRBJ2-7; TRBD1 matches at 7 bases. This CDR3 is 15 amino acids long. Germline values: CDR1 MNHNY, CDR2 SVGAGI (reference sequence). With 6 bases clipped from V and 0 bases from J, the junction kept 8 bases outside the gene matches. CDR3 nucleotides: TGTGCCAGCAGCCCCCCGAGGGGGCTCTCCTACGAGCAGTACTTC. Translated: CASSPPRGLSYEQYF.